This T cell receptor (beta chain) appears in the sequencing data of a study of identical twins. Findings and caveats of the study: Conclusions leaned on cross-sectional statistical analysis and did not track the same donors over time. Alpha sequences that were out-of-frame and twin-shared showed an excess of low generation probability.

A universal primer site was created by template switching, with the cDNA bearing unique molecular identifiers. One entry per CDR3 protein results from TCRdb running MiXCR on the 5' RACE reads. The sample has hundreds of thousands of distinct CDR3 sequences, roughly 6.2% seen once. In the case of this clonotype: Its antigen is unidentified.

The CDR3 sequence is 15 residues long. Germline V gene lookup returns CDR1 LGHDT and CDR2 YNNKEL (reference sequence). The V gene end was trimmed by 3 bases and the J gene end by 6 bases; junction bases not matched to a gene: 6. No donor was unhealthy or non-Caucasian. The V call is TRBV3-1, the J call TRBJ2-1, with TRBD1 identical over 9 bases. This receptor was taken from a man aged 18-30 years in good health. The sample taken for sequencing was naive T cells sorted from blood. DNA for the CDR3: TGTGCCAGCAGCCATCCAGCACAGGGGGCCAATGAGCAGTTCTTC. It encodes CASSHPAQGANEQFF.